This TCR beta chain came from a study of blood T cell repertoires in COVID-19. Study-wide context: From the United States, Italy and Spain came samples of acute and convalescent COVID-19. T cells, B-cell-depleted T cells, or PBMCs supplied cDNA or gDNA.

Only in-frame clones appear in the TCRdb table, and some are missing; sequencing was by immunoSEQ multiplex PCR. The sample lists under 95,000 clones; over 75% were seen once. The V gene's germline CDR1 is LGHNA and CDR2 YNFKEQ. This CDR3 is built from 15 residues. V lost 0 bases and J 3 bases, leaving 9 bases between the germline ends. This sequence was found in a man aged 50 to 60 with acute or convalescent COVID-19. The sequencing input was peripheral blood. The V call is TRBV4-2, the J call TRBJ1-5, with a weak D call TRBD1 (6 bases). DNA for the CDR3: TGTGCCAGCAGCCAAGAGCAGGGGTACAATCAGCCCCAGCATTTT. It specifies CASSQEQGYNQPQHF.